What follows are 8 T cell receptor beta chains derived from one specimen sequenced in a study of T cell responses to AZD1222 COVID-19 vaccine. The protocol was immunoSEQ multiplex PCR, while the TCRdb copy is restricted to in-frame clones and leaves out a portion. Of 150,000 or so clones in the sample, about 93% were seen once. The sample was peripheral blood, taken on day 0 of AZD1222 vaccination. The receptors were sampled from an adult in good health.

This clone has only one observation. V and J are TRBV9 and TRBJ1-2; TRBD1 agrees at 9 bases. The V gene end was trimmed by 0 bases and the J gene end by 2 bases; junction bases not matched to a gene: 5. CDR1 and CDR2 from the germline V gene are SGDLS and YYNGEE. The length of the CDR3 is 16 residues. The CDR3 region has the DNA TGTGCCAGCAGCGTAGTGGTTGGGACAGGGAACTATGGCTACACCTTC. It is translated as CASSVVVGTGNYGYTF.

This sequence joins TRBV27 and TRBJ2-7, with a weak D call TRBD2 (5 bases). Germline CDR1 is MNHEY and CDR2 is SMNVEV (reference sequence). The CDR3 has 14 amino acids. Deletions cut 6 bases from V and 3 bases from J, with 15 bases between. The CDR3 sequence is CASSPPGRFYEQYF. CDR3 DNA: TGTGCCAGCAGCCCACCGGGAAGATTCTACGAGCAGTACTTC.

The CDR3 DNA follows: TGTGCCAGCTCACCACCCAGTGTGATTAACTACGAGCAGTACTTC. As protein: CASSPPSVINYEQYF. This sequence joins TRBV18 and TRBJ2-7; D gene uncertain. This CDR3 region has 15 residues. Germline assignment: CDR1 KGHSH and CDR2 LQKENI. Trimming stripped 0 bases from V and 3 bases from J, with 12 bases between.

This chain links TRBV7-2 with TRBJ1-1; the D gene is possibly TRBD1 (6 bases). Per germline, CDR1 SGHTA and CDR2 FQGNSA. This CDR3 comprises 13 residues. V lost 8 bases and J lost 1, with 11 bases in between. CDR3 in amino acids: CASCLQGNTEAFF. CDR3 bases: TGTGCCAGCTGTTTACAGGGGAACACTGAAGCTTTCTTT.

The CDR3: CASSLEGNYGYTF. The DNA for the CDR3 is TGCGCCAGCAGCTTGGAGGGGAACTATGGCTACACCTTC. V usage is TRBV5-1 and J usage is TRBJ1-2; weak D call: TRBD1 (5 bases). Germline values: CDR1 SGHRS, CDR2 YFSETQ. V lost 0 bases, J lost 2 bases, and 5 bases lay in between. The CDR3 covers 13 residues. Complete variable domain (other parts from reference TRBV5-1 and TRBJ1-2): KAGVTQTPRYLIKTRGQQVTLSCSPISGHRSVSWYQQTPGQGLQFLFEYFSETQRNKGNFPGRFSGRQFSNSRSEMNVSTLELGDSALYLCASSLEGNYGYTFGSGTRLTVV.

V is TRBV13 and J is TRBJ1-1; D unresolved. The V end was cut by 1 base, the J end by 1 base, with 4 bases between. The CDR3 is 13 residues long. Per the germline V gene, CDR1 is PRHDT and CDR2 is FYEKMQ (reference sequence). The CDR3 DNA is TGTGCCAGCAGCTTAGAACCGAACACTGAAGCTTTCTTT. This codes for CASSLEPNTEAFF.

V gene TRBV5-1 combines with J gene TRBJ1-1; possibly TRBD1 for D (5 bases). The germline V and J ends were trimmed by 5 bases and 1 base, with 12 bases remaining between them. This CDR3 is built from 14 residues. The germline gives CDR1 SGHRS, CDR2 YFSETQ. The CDR3 sequence is CASRPGLGNTEAFF. The DNA of the CDR3 is TGCGCCAGCAGACCGGGGCTAGGGAACACTGAAGCTTTCTTT.

This clone was seen only a few times. The V call is TRBV5-4, the J call TRBJ2-5, with 9 bases identical to TRBD1. Germline V CDR1 and CDR2: SGHNT, YYREEE (reference sequence). This CDR3 comprises 13 residues. With V trimmed by 3 bases and J by 5 bases, 2 bases remained unmatched. The CDR3 bases are TGTGCCAGCAGCTCACAGGGGGCGGAGACCCAGTACTTC. This encodes CASSSQGAETQYF. The full variable domain, with the rest looked up from reference TRBV5-4 and TRBJ2-5, is ETGVTQSPTHLIKTRGQQVTLRCSSQSGHNTVSWYQQALGQGPQFIFQYYREEENGRGNFPPRFSGLQFPNYSSELNVNALELDDSALYLCASSSQGAETQYFGPGTRLLVL.